One and the same sample provided the 16 T cell receptor beta chains below, sequenced in a study of tumor-infiltrating lymphocytes in primary liver carcinoma. Using a constant-region primer together with ProtoScript II reverse transcriptase, TCR beta cDNA was made from around 500 ng of total RNA. Slightly modified ARM-PCR, run as three nested multiplex PCR rounds, produced the TCR beta libraries. TRBV1-TRBV30 forward and Cbeta reverse primers drove the first two roughly 10-cycle rounds. From the multiplex PCR reads, TCRdb called clonotypes with MiXCR, one entry per CDR3 protein. The sample lists about 99,000 distinct CDR3 sequences; roughly 69% were seen once. Total RNA and DNA came together from 20-30 mg of bulk tissue without cell sorting. Sequenced material: liver tumor tissue from sampling region 5. Subset here: tumor region T5, tumor centre. Source of these receptors: a woman aged 55-69 years with primary liver carcinoma and hepatitis B virus infection.

The rearrangement links TRBV7-9 to TRBJ1-5, with D perhaps matching TRBD1 (6 bases). This CDR3 spans 17 amino acids. CDR1 and CDR2 from the germline V gene are SEHNR and FQNEAQ (reference sequence). The V end was cut by 7 bases, the J end by 1 base, with 20 bases between. The CDR3 loop reads CASILSEGVSSNQPQHF. The CDR3, as DNA: TGTGCCAGCATCCTCTCAGAGGGGGTATCGAGCAATCAGCCCCAGCATTTT.

Comment on this clonotype: At one end the junction does not follow the germline gene, possibly because of a read error. The rearrangement joins TRBV7-8 to TRBJ1-5, with a tentative D call TRBD1 (6 bases). The CDR3 extends over 17 amino acids. Germline V gives CDR1 SGHVS, CDR2 FQNEAQ. The DNA of the CDR3 is TGTGCCAGCAACTTAGCCCCCGTCGGGGGTGGGAGACAGGCCCAGCATTTT. Its translation is CASNLAPVGGGRQAQHF.

Concerning this clonotype itself: A read error may account for a junction end that differs from germline. The rearrangement uses TRBV11-3 and TRBJ2-7; D is unresolved. The CDR3 runs 15 residues. Germline-derived CDR1 and CDR2 are SGHNT and YENEEA. CDR3 residues: CTSNLEPLVIYEQYF. CDR3 DNA sequence: TGTACCAGCAACCTGGAACCCCTAGTGATCTATGAGCAGTACTTC.

V gene TRBV30 combines with J gene TRBJ2-5; the D gene is possibly TRBD1 (6 bases). Trimming took 6 bases from V and 2 from J, leaving 22 bases between them. CDR1 GTSNPN and CDR2 SVGIG come from the germline V gene (reference sequence). CDR3 length: 16 amino acids. CDR3 nucleotides: TGTGCCTGCCGTCCCTACCAGGGGTCTATGCAAGAGACCCAGTACTTC. This gives the protein CACRPYQGSMQETQYF.

About this clonotype: With a much larger clone just one base away, this may be a read error. The chain is built from TRBV5-6 and TRBJ2-3; D not resolved. This CDR3 has 14 amino acids. Germline values: CDR1 SGHDT, CDR2 YYEEEE. CDR3 bases: TGTGCCAACAGCTTTGATCGGAGCACAGATACGCAGTATTTT. Amino acid sequence: CANSFDRSTDTQYF.

A word on this clonotype: The junction departs from the called germline gene at one end, perhaps through a read error. V gene TRBV18 combines with J gene TRBJ2-1; TRBD2 aligns across 12 bases. Germline CDR1 and CDR2: KGHSH and LQKENI. This CDR3 is built from 17 residues. CDR3 in amino acids: CASSPPTRTSGNNEQFF. The CDR3 nucleotides are TGTGCCAGCTCACCCCCAACCCGGACTAGCGGGAACAATGAGCAGTTCTTT.

In the case of this clonotype: A much larger clone is a single base away; this may be a read error. This chain connects TRBV12-3 or TRBV12-4 to TRBJ2-3; 9 nucleotides align to TRBD2. The CDR3 totals 16 residues. The CDR3 DNA is TGTGCCAGCAGTCTACTTAGCGGGAGAGGGGCAGATACGCGGTATTTT. It translates to CASSLLSGRGADTRYF.

A remark on this clonotype: Given the absence of the conserved phenylalanine or tryptophan at the CDR3 end, a read error is likely. The V call is TRBV6-1, the J call TRBJ2-1; 8 bases agree with TRBD2. The CDR3 is made up of 14 amino acids. Germline-derived CDR1 and CDR2 are MNHNS and SASEGT. Written as DNA, the CDR3 is TGTGCCACTAGAGCGGGGGACTCCTATAATGAGCAGTTCTTA. Translating it yields CATRAGDSYNEQFL.

This clonotype was seen at least ten times. This rearrangement joins TRBV29-1 to TRBJ2-5; no definite D call. V lost 3 bases, J lost 2 bases, and 16 bases lay in between. There are 15 residues in the CDR3. Germline values: CDR1 SQVTM, CDR2 ANQGSEA. CDR3 region: CSVEGPLPSQETQYF. CDR3 coding DNA: TGCAGCGTTGAGGGCCCGCTCCCCTCTCAAGAGACCCAGTACTTC.

A note on this clonotype: This may come from a read error, since a much larger clone is one base off. The conserved phenylalanine or tryptophan normally closing the CDR3 is absent here, so this likely arose from a read error. The gene calls are TRBV30 and TRBJ2-5; 7 positions agree with TRBD2. CDR1 and CDR2 from the germline V gene are GTSNPN and SVGIG (reference sequence). Unmatched junction bases numbered 3, after V lost 3 bases and J lost 5 bases. CDR3 length equals 12 residues. The CDR3 DNA follows: TGTGCCTGGAGAGGAGCGGGGGAGACCCAGTACTCC. Amino acids: CAWRGAGETQYS.

Notes on this clonotype: The conserved phenylalanine or tryptophan normally closing the CDR3 is absent here, so this likely arose from a read error. V is TRBV11-2 and J is TRBJ2-7; D not resolved. Germline-derived CDR1 and CDR2 are SGHAT and FQNNGV. V lost 0 bases and J lost 6, with 9 bases in between. The CDR3 sequence is 13 residues long. The CDR3: CASSLESRAEQYL. The CDR3, as DNA: TGTGCCAGCAGCTTAGAGTCGAGAGCCGAGCAGTACTTA.

This clonotype was found once. The DNA is left out, because the CDR3 cannot be placed on it with certainty; the CDR3 is given as TCRdb lists it. J is TRBJ1-2 and V is TRBV29-1; the table's D call, TRBD1, has no DNA check behind it. Germline V CDR1 and CDR2: SQVTM, ANQGSEA. 12 amino acids form the CDR3, both terminal residues included. CDR3 in amino acids: CSVDDRGYGCTF.

On this clonotype: Being one base from a much bigger clone, this may be a read error. The chain links TRBV5-4 to TRBJ2-7; weak D call: TRBD2 (7 bases). With 4 bases removed from V and 3 bases from J, the gap between germline ends came to 17 bases. Germline V lookup: CDR1 SGHNT, CDR2 YYREEE (reference sequence). The CDR3 is 15 amino acids. The CDR3 sequence is CASSPGGGEYYEQYF. As DNA, the CDR3 is TGTGCCAGCAGCCCAGGAGGGGGGGAGTACTACGAGCAGTACTTC.

V and J are TRBV28 and TRBJ2-7, with D perhaps being TRBD1 or TRBD2 (5 bases each). Trimming cost V 9 bases and J 2 bases, with 17 bases left between them. Germline V CDR1 and CDR2: MDHEN, SYDVKM. This CDR3 comprises 14 residues. The CDR3 is CARNLTGTTYEQYF. The CDR3 DNA reads TGTGCCAGGAATTTGACCGGGACCACCTACGAGCAGTACTTC. The variable domain in full, with the rest retrieved from reference TRBV28 and TRBJ2-7, is DVKVTQSSRYLVKRTGEKVFLECVQDMDHENMFWYRQDPGLGLRLIYFSYDVKMKEKGDIPEGYSVSREKKERFSLILESASTNQTSMYLCARNLTGTTYEQYFGPGTRLTVT.

This clonotype was detected many times. This rearrangement joins TRBV5-1 to TRBJ1-1; D not resolved. V was cut by 0 bases and J by 0 bases, with 12 bases left in between. Germline V gene data show CDR1 as SGHRS and CDR2 as YFSETQ. The CDR3 has 16 residues. This CDR3 is CASSLAGWGVNTEAFF. The DNA for the CDR3 is TGCGCCAGCAGCTTGGCCGGCTGGGGAGTGAACACTGAAGCTTTCTTT. Full variable domain (rest looked up from reference TRBV5-1 and TRBJ1-1): KAGVTQTPRYLIKTRGQQVTLSCSPISGHRSVSWYQQTPGQGLQFLFEYFSETQRNKGNFPGRFSGRQFSNSRSEMNVSTLELGDSALYLCASSLAGWGVNTEAFFGQGTRLTVV.

A remark on this clonotype: The junction departs from germline at one end; a sequencing error may be responsible. CDR3 loop: CAWRVGGSGDTQYF. For the CDR3, the DNA is TGTGCCTGGAGAGTGGGGGGCAGTGGAGATACGCAATATTTT. The gene calls are TRBV30 and TRBJ2-3; D is possibly TRBD1 or TRBD2 (6 bases each). This CDR3 has 14 residues. From germline, CDR1 is GTSNPN and CDR2 SVGIG (reference sequence).